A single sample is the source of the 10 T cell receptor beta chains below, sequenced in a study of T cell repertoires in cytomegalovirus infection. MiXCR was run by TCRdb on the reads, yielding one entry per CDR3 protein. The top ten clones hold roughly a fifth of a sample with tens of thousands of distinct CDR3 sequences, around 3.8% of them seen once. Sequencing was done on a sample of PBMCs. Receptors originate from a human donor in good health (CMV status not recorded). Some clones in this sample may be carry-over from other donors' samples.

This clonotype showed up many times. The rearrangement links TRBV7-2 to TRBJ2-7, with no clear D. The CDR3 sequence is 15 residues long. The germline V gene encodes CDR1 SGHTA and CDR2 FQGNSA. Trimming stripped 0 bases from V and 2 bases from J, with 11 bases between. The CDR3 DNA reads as TGTGCCAGCAGCTTAGCTAGGTCCGCCCCCTACGAGCAGTACTTC. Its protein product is CASSLARSAPYEQYF.

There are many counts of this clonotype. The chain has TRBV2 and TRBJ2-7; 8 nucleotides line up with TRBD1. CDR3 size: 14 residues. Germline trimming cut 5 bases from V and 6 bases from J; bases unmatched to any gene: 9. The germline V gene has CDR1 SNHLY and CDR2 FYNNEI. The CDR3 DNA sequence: TGTGCCAGCAGTAGCACAGGGGGGATCGCCGAGCAGTACTTC. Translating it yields CASSSTGGIAEQYF. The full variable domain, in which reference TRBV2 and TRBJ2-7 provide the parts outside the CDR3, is EPEVTQTPSHQVTQMGQEVILRCVPISNHLYFYWYRQILGQKVEFLVSFYNNEISEKSEIFDDQFSVERPDGSNFTLKIRSTKLEDSAMYFCASSSTGGIAEQYFGPGTRLTVT.

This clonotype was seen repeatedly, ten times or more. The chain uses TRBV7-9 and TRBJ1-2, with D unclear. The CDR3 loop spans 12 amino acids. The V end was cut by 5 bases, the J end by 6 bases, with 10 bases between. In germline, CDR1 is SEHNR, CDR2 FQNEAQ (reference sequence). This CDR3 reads CASSEIQDGYTF. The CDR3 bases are TGTGCCAGCAGCGAAATCCAGGATGGCTACACCTTC.

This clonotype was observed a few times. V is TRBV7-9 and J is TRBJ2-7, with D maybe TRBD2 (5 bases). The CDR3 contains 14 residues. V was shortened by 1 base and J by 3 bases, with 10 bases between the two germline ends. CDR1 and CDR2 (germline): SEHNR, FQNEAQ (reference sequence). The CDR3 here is CASSLVSSYYEQYF. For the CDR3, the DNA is TGTGCCAGCAGCTTAGTCTCTAGCTACTACGAGCAGTACTTC.

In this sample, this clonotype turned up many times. The CDR3 is CASRTGLGDNEQFF. As DNA, the CDR3 is TGTGCCAGCAGGACCGGGTTAGGGGACAATGAGCAGTTCTTC. The chain links TRBV28 to TRBJ2-1; possibly TRBD1 for D (5 bases). Germline loops: CDR1 MDHEN, CDR2 SYDVKM. Trimming left V 6 bases short and J 5 bases short, with 14 bases between. The CDR3 is 14 amino acids. The variable domain in full, with the rest retrieved from reference TRBV28 and TRBJ2-1, is DVKVTQSSRYLVKRTGEKVFLECVQDMDHENMFWYRQDPGLGLRLIYFSYDVKMKEKGDIPEGYSVSREKKERFSLILESASTNQTSMYLCASRTGLGDNEQFFGPGTRLTVL.

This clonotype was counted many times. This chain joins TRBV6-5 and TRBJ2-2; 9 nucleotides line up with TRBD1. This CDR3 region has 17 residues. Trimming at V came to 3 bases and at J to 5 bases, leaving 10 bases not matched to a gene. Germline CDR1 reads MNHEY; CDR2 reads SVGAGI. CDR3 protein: CASSYSGTGYFTGELFF. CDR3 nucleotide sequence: TGTGCCAGCAGTTATTCCGGGACAGGGTATTTTACCGGGGAGCTGTTTTTT.

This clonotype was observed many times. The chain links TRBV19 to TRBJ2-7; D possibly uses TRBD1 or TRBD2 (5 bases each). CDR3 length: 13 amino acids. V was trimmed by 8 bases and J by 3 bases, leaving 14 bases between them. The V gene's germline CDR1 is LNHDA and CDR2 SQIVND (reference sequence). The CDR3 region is CASGKGTDYEQYF. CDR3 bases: TGTGCCAGTGGGAAAGGGACGGACTACGAGCAGTACTTC.

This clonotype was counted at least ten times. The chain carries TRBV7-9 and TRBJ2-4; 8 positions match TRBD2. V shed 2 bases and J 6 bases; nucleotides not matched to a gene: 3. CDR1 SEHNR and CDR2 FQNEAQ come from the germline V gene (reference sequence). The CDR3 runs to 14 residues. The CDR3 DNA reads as TGTGCCAGCAGCTTAACTAGCGGAATAAACATTCAGTACTTC. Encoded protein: CASSLTSGINIQYF.

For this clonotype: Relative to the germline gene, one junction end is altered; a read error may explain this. The CDR3 DNA sequence: TGTGCCAACAGCACGGGGCAGGGGAGGACAGATACGCAGTATTTT. This encodes CANSTGQGRTDTQYF. The chain is built from TRBV7-8 and TRBJ2-3; possibly TRBD1 or TRBD2 for D (6 bases each). Per the germline V gene, CDR1 is SGHVS and CDR2 is FQNEAQ. The CDR3 is 15 amino acids.

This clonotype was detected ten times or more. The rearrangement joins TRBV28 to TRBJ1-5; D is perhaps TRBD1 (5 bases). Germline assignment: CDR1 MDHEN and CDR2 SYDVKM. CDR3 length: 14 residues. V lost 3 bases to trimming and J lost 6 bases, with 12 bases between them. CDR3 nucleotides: TGTGCCAGCAGTTTTCGAGGGGTGACTCAGCCCCAGCATTTT. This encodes CASSFRGVTQPQHF.